This T cell receptor beta chain was identified during a study of synovial regulatory T cells in juvenile arthritis. About the research overall: Treatments: a few naive, over 5 methotrexate, one methotrexate plus infliximab, one unknown.

Germline V gives CDR1 LNHNV, CDR2 YYDKDF (reference sequence). The CDR3 covers 14 residues. Only the protein is available. Only in-frame clones appear in the TCRdb table, and some are missing; sequencing was by immunoSEQ multiplex PCR. This sample's table reports about 6,900 clones. This clonotype originated in a donor between 2 and 35 years old with juvenile idiopathic arthritis. This chain joins TRBV15 and TRBJ1-6; TCRdb reports TRBD1, a call that lacks DNA to check it against. The sequencing sample was made of Treg cells from blood. Subset noted: remaining (HLA-DR-negative) circulating blood Treg cells. The CDR3 here is CATSRVARNSPLHF.